This T cell receptor beta chain stems from a study of neurological immune-mediated disorders. V was cut by 1 base and J by 2 bases, with 0 bases left in between. The CDR3 runs to 11 residues. Germline V lookup: CDR1 LGHDT, CDR2 YNNKEL (reference sequence). Each CDR3 protein gets one entry after TCRdb re-called the 5' RACE reads with MiXCR. This sample carries tens of thousands of distinct CDR3 sequences, around 14% of them seen once, and the ten largest clones take roughly 7%. This clonotype was observed many times. The sample taken for sequencing was PBMCs. This TCR was recovered from a woman in her 50s in good health. The genes are TRBV3-1 and TRBJ2-7; D remains unclear. CDR3 amino acids: CASSQAYEQYF. CDR3 DNA sequence: TGTGCCAGCAGCCAAGCCTACGAGCAGTACTTC.